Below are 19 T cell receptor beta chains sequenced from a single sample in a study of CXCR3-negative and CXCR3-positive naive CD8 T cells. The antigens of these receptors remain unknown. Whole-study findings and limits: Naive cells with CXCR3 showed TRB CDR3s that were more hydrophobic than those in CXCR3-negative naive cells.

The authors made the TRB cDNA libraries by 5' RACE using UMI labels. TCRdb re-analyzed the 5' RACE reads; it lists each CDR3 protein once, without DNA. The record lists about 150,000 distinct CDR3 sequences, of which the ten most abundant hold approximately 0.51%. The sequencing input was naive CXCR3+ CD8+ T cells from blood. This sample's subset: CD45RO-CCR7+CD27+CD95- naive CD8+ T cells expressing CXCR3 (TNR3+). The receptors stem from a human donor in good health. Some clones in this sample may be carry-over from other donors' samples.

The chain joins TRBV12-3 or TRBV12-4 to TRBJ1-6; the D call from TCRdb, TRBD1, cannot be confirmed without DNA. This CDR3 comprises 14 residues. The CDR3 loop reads CASSLGTDNSPLHF.

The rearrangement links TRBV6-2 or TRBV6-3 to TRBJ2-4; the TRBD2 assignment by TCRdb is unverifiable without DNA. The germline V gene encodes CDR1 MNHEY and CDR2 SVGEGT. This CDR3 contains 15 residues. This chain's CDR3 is CASSYQGGAKNIQYF.

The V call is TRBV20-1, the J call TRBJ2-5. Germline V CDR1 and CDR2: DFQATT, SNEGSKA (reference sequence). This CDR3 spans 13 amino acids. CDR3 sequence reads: CSARDLGYETQYF.

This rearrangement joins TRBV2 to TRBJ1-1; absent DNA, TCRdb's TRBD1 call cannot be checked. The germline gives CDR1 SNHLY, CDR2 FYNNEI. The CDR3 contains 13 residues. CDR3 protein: CASSEPADTRAFF.

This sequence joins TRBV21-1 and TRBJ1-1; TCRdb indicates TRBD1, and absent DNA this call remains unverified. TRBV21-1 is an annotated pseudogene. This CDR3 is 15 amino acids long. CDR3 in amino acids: CASSKVEGANTEAFF.

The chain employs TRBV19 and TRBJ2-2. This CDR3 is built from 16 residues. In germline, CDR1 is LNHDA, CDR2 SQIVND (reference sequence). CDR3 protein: CASSIGRQENTGELFF.

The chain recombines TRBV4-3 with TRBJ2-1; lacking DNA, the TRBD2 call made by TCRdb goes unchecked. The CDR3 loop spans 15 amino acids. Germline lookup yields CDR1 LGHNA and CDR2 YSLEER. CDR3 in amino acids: CASSQVASDYDEQFF.

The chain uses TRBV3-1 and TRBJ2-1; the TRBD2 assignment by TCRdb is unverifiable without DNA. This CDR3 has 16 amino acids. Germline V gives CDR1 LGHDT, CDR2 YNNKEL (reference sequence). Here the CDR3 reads CASSQHLAGVFNEQFF.

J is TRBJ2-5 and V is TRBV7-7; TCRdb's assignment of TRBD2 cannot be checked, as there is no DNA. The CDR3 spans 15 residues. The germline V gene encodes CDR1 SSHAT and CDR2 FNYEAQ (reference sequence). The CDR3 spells CASSRTSYPRETQYF.

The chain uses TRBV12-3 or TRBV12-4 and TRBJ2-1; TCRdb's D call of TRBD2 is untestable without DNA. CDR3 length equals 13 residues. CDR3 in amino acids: CASSPARVSEQFF.

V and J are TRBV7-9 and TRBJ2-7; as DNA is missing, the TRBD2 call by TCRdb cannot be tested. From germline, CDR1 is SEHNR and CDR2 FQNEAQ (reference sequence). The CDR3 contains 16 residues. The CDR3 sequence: CASSLVPSGSAGEQYF.

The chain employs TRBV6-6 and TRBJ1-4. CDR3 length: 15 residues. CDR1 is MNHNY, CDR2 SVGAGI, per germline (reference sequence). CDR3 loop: CASSYSGGANEKLFF.

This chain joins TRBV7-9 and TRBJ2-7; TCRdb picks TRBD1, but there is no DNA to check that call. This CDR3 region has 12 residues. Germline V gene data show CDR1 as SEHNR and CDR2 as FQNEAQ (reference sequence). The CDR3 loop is CASSPGTTEQYF.

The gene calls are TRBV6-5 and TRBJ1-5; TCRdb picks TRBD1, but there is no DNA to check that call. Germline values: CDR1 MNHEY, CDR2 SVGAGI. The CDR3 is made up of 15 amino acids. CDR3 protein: CASSYSGGSGQPQHF.

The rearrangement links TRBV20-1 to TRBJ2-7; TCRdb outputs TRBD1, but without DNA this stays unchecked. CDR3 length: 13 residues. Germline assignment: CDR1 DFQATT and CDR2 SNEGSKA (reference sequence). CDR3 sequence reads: CSADRDTYYEQYF.

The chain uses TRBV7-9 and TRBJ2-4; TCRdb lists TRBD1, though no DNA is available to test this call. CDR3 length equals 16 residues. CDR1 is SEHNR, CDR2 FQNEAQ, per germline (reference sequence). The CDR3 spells CASSPQEVGALDIQYF.

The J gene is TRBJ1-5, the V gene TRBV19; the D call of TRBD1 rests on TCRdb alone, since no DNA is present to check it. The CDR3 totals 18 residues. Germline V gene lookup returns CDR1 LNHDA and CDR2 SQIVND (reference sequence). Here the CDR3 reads CASSIPLKGISSNQPQHF.

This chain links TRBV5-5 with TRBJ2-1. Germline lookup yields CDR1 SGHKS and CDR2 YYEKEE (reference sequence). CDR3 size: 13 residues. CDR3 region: CASSLSQYNEQFF.

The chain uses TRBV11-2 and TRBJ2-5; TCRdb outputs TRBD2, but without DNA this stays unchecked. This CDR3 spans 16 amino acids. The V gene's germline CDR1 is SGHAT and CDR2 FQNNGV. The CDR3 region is CASSLWASGSWETQYF.